Presented here are 4 T cell receptor beta chains from one specimen sequenced in a study of T cell changes during pregnancy in multiple sclerosis. Data came from immunoSEQ multiplex PCR; TCRdb stores just in-frame clones and leaves some out. The table has tens of thousands of clones, nearly 90% seen once. This material consisted of peripheral blood, taken after pregnancy. Receptors originate from a female donor in good health, enrolled as a control in a pregnancy study.

The chain uses TRBV5-1 and TRBJ1-2; TRBD1 aligns across 8 bases. Looked up from germline, CDR1 is SGHRS and CDR2 is YFSETQ. The V segment lost 0 bases and the J segment 4 bases; nucleotides outside the gene matches: 8. This CDR3 is built from 16 residues. CDR3 loop: CASSLGAADRGYGYTF. CDR3 DNA: TGCGCCAGCAGCTTGGGGGCGGCTGACAGGGGCTATGGCTACACCTTC.

The chain has TRBV18 and TRBJ1-1, with a weak D call TRBD1 (5 bases). The CDR3 is 14 residues long. Trimming took 6 bases from V and 4 from J, leaving 15 bases between them. Germline CDR1 reads KGHSH; CDR2 reads LQKENI. The CDR3 sequence is CASSPPRGSTEAFF. The CDR3 coding sequence is TGTGCCAGCTCCCCGCCGCGGGGCTCCACTGAAGCTTTCTTT.

CDR3 nucleotide sequence: TGTGCCAGCAGCGTAAGTCAACTGAATGAGCAGTTCTTC. It yields the protein CASSVSQLNEQFF. The rearrangement links TRBV9 to TRBJ2-1; D gene ambiguous. From germline, CDR1 is SGDLS and CDR2 YYNGEE. This CDR3 is 13 amino acids long. V was clipped by 1 base and J by 7 bases, with 9 bases between them.

V is TRBV5-1 and J is TRBJ1-4; 7 bases are shared with TRBD1. The CDR3 totals 14 residues. Germline assignment: CDR1 SGHRS and CDR2 YFSETQ. J was trimmed by 8 bases and V by 4 bases; bases with no gene match: 8. The CDR3 DNA is TGCGCCAGCAGCCCAGACAGGGCAACCGAAAAACTGTTTTTT. Translating it yields CASSPDRATEKLFF.